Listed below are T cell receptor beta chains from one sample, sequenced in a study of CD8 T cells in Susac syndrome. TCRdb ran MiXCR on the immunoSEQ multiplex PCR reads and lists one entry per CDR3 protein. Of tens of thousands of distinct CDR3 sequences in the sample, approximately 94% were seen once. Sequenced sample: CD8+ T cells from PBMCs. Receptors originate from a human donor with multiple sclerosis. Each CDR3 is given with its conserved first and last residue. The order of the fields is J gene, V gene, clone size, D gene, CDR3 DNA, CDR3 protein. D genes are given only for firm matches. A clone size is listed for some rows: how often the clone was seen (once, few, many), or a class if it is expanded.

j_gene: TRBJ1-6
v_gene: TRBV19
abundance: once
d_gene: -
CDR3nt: TGTGCCAGTAGTATAGAGGGTAATTCACCCCTCCACTTT
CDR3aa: CASSIEGNSPLHF

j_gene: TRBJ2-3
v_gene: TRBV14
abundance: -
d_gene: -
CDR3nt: TGTGCCAGCAGCCAAGGTACAGGGTGGACAGATACGCAGTATTTT
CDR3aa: CASSQGTGWTDTQYF

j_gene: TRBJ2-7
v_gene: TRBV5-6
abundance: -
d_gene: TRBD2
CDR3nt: TGTGCCAGCAGCCTCGGGACTAGCGAACTTTCCCACGAGCAGTACTTC
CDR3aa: CASSLGTSELSHEQYF

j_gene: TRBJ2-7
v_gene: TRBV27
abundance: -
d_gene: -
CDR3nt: TGTGCCAGCAGCGGTCAGGGAAGGGGCGAGCAGTACTTC
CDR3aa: CASSGQGRGEQYF

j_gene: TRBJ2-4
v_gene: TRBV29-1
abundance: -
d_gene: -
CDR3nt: TGCAGCGTTGGGTCGGGGGTGAATAACATTCAGTACTTC
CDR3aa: CSVGSGVNNIQYF

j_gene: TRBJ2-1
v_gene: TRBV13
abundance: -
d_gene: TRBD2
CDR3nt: TGTGCCAGCAGCTTAGGCCTAATTGTTAGCGGGGGGGCGTACAATGAGCAGTTCTTC
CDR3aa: CASSLGLIVSGGAYNEQFF

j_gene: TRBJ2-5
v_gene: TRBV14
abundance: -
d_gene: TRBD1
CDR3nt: TGTGCCAGCAGCCAAAGGAGGACAGGGGGCCTGGAAGAGACCCAGTACTTC
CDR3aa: CASSQRRTGGLEETQYF

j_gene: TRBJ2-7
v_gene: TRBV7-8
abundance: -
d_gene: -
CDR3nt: TGTGCCAGCAGCTTAGGGGAAGGGATTGGGTACGAGCAGTACTTC
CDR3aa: CASSLGEGIGYEQYF

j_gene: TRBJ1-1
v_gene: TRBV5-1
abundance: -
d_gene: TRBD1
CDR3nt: TGCGCCAGCAGCTTGCACAGGGGGCCGTTGCAGAACACTGAAGCTTTCTTT
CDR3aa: CASSLHRGPLQNTEAFF

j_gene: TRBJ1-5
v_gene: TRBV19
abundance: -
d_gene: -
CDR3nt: TGTGCCAGTAGACCAACAAGCGTTAGCAATCAGCCCCAGCATTTT
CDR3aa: CASRPTSVSNQPQHF

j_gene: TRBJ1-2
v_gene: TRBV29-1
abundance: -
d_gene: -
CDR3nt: TGCAGCGTTCTACAACTTTTCGACGTCAACTATGGCTACACCTTC
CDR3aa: CSVLQLFDVNYGYTF

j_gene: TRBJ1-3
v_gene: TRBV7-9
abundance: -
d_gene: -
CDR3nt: TGTGCCAGCAGCCCAGGGGTCACTGGAAACACCATATATTTT
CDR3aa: CASSPGVTGNTIYF

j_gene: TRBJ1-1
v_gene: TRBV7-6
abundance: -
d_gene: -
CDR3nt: TGTGCCAGCAGCTTAGAGGCGGGGGGCACTGAAGCTTTCTTT
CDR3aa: CASSLEAGGTEAFF

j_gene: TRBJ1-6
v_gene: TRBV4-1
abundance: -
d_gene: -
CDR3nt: TGCGCCAGCAGCCAAGGTACGAATTCACCCCTCCACTTT
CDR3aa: CASSQGTNSPLHF

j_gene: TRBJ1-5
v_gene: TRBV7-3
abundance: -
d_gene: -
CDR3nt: TGTGCCAGCAGCCTGGGGGGGCATGGTAATCAGCCCCAGCATTTT
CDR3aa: CASSLGGHGNQPQHF

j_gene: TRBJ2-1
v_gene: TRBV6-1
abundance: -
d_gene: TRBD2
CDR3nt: TGTGCCAGCAGTGAAGATCTAGCGGGAGGCCGGGAGCAGTTCTTC
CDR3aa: CASSEDLAGGREQFF

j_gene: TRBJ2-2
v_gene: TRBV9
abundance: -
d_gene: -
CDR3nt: TGTGCCAGCAGCGGTTTTACCAACCCGGCCGGGGAGCTGTTTTTT
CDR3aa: CASSGFTNPAGELFF

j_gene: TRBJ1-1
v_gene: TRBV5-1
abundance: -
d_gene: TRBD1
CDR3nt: TGCGCCAGCAGCATGGGACAGGAATACACTGAAGCTTTCTTT
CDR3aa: CASSMGQEYTEAFF

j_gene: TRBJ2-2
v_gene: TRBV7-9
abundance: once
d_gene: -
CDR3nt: TGTGCCAGCAGCCCAAAAGAAGGGCCTGGGGAGCTGTTTTTT
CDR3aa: CASSPKEGPGELFF

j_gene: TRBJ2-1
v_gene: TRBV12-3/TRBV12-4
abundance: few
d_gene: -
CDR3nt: TGTGCCAGCAGTTTTGGGGACATCAATGAGCAGTTCTTC
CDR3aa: CASSFGDINEQFF

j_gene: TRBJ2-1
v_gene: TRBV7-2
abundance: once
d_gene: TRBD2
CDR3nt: TGTGCCAGCAGCAGACTAGCGGGGGAACCGTTCTTC
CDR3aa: CASSRLAGEPFF

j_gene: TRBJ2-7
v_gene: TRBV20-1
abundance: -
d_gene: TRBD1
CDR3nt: TGCAGTGCTAGAGCCGGGACAGGGCCTTCCTACGAGCAGTACTTC
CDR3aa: CSARAGTGPSYEQYF

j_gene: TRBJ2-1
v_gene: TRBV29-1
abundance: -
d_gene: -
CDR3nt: TGCAGCGTCGGCGGGGGCCCGTCCAATGAGCAGTTCTTC
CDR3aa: CSVGGGPSNEQFF

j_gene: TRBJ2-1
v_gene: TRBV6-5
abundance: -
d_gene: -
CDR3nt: TGTGCCAGCAGTTATGGAGGATACAATGAGCAGTTCTTC
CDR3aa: CASSYGGYNEQFF

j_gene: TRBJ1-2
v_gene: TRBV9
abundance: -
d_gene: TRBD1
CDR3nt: TGTGCCAGCAGCGCAGGACAGGGGGACTATGGCTACACCTTC
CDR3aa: CASSAGQGDYGYTF

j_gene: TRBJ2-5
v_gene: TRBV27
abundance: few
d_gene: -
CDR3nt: TGTGCCAGCAGTTTAGGGGGCAGCGGGACCCAGTACTTC
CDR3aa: CASSLGGSGTQYF

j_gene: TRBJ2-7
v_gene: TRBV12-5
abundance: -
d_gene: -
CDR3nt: TGTGCTAGTGGGCTTAATCCGGGCCTCGGGGACGAGCAGTACTTC
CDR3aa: CASGLNPGLGDEQYF

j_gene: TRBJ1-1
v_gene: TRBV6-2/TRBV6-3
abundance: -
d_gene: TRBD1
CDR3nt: TGTGCCAGCAGTCTCAGGACAGGGAGTATCGGAGCTTTCTTT
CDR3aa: CASSLRTGSIGAFF

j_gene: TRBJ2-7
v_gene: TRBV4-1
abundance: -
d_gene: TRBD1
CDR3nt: TGCGCCAGCAGCCAGGGACAGGGATCAACCTACGAGCAGTACTTC
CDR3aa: CASSQGQGSTYEQYF

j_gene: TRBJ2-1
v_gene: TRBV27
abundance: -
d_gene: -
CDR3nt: TGTGCCAGCAGTTTATTAGGTGCGGACTACAATGAGCAGTTCTTC
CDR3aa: CASSLLGADYNEQFF

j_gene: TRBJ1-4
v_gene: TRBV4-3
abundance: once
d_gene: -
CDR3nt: TGCGCCAGCAGCCAAAAGGGGGGCGCGGGTGAAAAACTGTTTTTT
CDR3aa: CASSQKGGAGEKLFF

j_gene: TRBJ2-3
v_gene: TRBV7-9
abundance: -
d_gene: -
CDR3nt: TGTGCCAGCAGCACGCAGCAGGATACGCAGTATTTT
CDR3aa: CASSTQQDTQYF

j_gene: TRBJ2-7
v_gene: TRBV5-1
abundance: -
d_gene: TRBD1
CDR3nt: TGCGCCAGCAGCTCCAGGGGACAGGGGGGCCACGAGCAGTACTTC
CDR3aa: CASSSRGQGGHEQYF

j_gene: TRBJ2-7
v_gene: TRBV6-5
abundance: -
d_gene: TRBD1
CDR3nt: TGTGCCAGCAGTTACGGGCAGGGGGCCTACGAGCAGTACTTC
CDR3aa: CASSYGQGAYEQYF

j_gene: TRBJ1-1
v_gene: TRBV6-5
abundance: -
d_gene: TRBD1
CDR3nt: TGTGCCAGCAGTAATGACAGGGGTGAAGCTTTCTTT
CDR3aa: CASSNDRGEAFF

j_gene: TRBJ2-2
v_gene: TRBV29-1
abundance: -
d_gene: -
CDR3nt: TGCAGCGTTGGGGAAGGAAACACCGGGGAGCTGTTTTTT
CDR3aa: CSVGEGNTGELFF

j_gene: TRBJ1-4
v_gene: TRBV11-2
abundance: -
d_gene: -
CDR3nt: TGTGCCAGCAGCTTAGATTGGGCGGAGAATGAAAAACTGTTTTTT
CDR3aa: CASSLDWAENEKLFF

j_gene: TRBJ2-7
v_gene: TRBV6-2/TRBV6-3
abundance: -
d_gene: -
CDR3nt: TGTGCCAGCAGTTACGGAAACCGGCGCTCCTACGAGCAGTACTTC
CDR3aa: CASSYGNRRSYEQYF

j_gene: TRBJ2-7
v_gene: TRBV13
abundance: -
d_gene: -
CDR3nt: TGTGCCAGCAGCTTGCACGACAGGACATACGAGCAGTACTTC
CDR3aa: CASSLHDRTYEQYF

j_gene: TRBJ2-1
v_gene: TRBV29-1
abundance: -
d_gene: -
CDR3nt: TGCAGCGTAGAGGGATCCGGGTGGGTTAATGAGCAGTTCTTC
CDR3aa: CSVEGSGWVNEQFF

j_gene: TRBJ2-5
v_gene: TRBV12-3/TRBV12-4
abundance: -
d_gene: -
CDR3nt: TGTGCCAGCAGTCCAGGACTATCGCAAGAGACCCAGTACTTC
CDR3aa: CASSPGLSQETQYF

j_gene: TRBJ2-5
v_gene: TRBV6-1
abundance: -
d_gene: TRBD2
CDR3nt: TGTGCCTCGAGGGTAGCGGGGATAAAAGAGACCCAGTACTTC
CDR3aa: CASRVAGIKETQYF

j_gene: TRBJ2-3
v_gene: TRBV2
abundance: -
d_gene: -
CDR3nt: TGTGCCAGCAGTGAGGAGCCTTTAGCGGTCACGGGCACAGATACGCAGTATTTT
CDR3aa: CASSEEPLAVTGTDTQYF

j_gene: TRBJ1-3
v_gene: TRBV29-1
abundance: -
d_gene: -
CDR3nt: TGCAGCGTGAAACAGGGTTCTGGAAACACCATATATTTT
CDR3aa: CSVKQGSGNTIYF

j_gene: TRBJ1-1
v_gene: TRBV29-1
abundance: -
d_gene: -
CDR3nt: TGCAGCACGACAGCCACTGGCACTGAAGCTTTCTTT
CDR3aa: CSTTATGTEAFF